The rows below give T cell receptor beta chains drawn from one sample of a study of T-cell memory formation after mild COVID-19. TCRdb reprocessed the 5' RACE reads via MiXCR and lists one record per CDR3 protein. Altogether 340,000 or so distinct CDR3 sequences are present, approximately 12% being singletons, with the ten largest covering 20% to 25%. Sample: PBMCs or a T cell subset sorted from them (not recorded which). The source of these receptors is a man between 18 and 35 years old who had mild COVID-19 (a few samples of this study predate the infection). Cell type and time point are not known. Each CDR3 is given with its conserved first and last residue. D genes are given only for firm matches. The size entry is marked missing in some rows and otherwise reads once, few, many or a size class.

size,V,J,D,DNA,CDR3
few,TRBV6-2/TRBV6-3,TRBJ1-5,-,TGTGCCAGCAGACCCGGACAGCATAGCAATCAGCCCCAGCATTTT,CASRPGQHSNQPQHF
-,TRBV27,TRBJ2-7,-,TGTGCCAGCAGTGCGGGACAAATCTACGAGCAGTACTTC,CASSAGQIYEQYF
few,TRBV5-1,TRBJ1-6,-,TGCGCCAGCAGTGAGGGAATTAATTCACCCCTCCACTTT,CASSEGINSPLHF
-,TRBV18,TRBJ1-2,-,TGTGCCAGCTCACCAGGGATTGGCAGGGGCGCTGACTATGGCTACACCTTC,CASSPGIGRGADYGYTF
few,TRBV30,TRBJ2-3,-,TGTGCCTGGAGTCCCGACAATATGGGCACAGATACGCAGTATTTT,CAWSPDNMGTDTQYF
few,TRBV6-6,TRBJ2-7,TRBD2,TGTGCCAGCAGATCTACTAGCGGGGGGGTGGACGAGCAGTACTTC,CASRSTSGGVDEQYF
few,TRBV4-2,TRBJ1-5,-,TGTGCCAGCAGCCACAGGGACGGGGAAGGTCAGCCCCAGCATTTT,CASSHRDGEGQPQHF
many,TRBV5-1,TRBJ2-5,-,TGCGCCAGCAGCCGGGACCGGCAGGGCCAAGAGACCCAGTACTTC,CASSRDRQGQETQYF
-,TRBV6-5,TRBJ2-5,TRBD2,TGTGCCAGCATAGCGGGGGGGAGTGGAGAGACCCAGTACTTC,CASIAGGSGETQYF
few,TRBV27,TRBJ1-2,TRBD1,TGTGCCAGCAGTTTACGGACAGGGGGGTACTATGGCTACACCTTC,CASSLRTGGYYGYTF
few,TRBV12-3/TRBV12-4,TRBJ1-6,-,TGTGCCAGTTGGGGGGGTGCTAATTCACCCCTCCACTTT,CASWGGANSPLHF
few,TRBV21-1,TRBJ2-6,-,TGTGCCAGCTTACTCGTTCCATCTGGGGCCAACGTCCTGACTTTC,CASLLVPSGANVLTF
-,TRBV12-5,TRBJ2-5,-,TGTGCTAGTGGTTTTGGCGGGGTGGGGGGGACCCAGTACTTC,CASGFGGVGGTQYF
few,TRBV5-1,TRBJ1-1,-,TGCGCCAGCAGCTTGGACGGGTTGTCGAACACTGAAGCTTTCTTT,CASSLDGLSNTEAFF
-,TRBV20-1,TRBJ2-7,-,TGCAGTGCTAGATGGGGTCGCGAGCAGTACTTC,CSARWGREQYF
-,TRBV4-2,TRBJ2-3,-,TGTGCCAGCAGCCAAGATCCAACCCACGGAGATACGCAGTATTTT,CASSQDPTHGDTQYF
-,TRBV29-1,TRBJ2-2,-,TGCAGCTACGGAGGGGCCACCGGGGAGCTGTTTTTT,CSYGGATGELFF
few,TRBV20-1,TRBJ1-1,TRBD1,TGCAGTGCGGGAAGCGGACAGGTGTCCGCTGAAGCTTTCTTT,CSAGSGQVSAEAFF
-,TRBV4-3,TRBJ1-1,-,TGCGCCAGCAGCCAAGGAGGCATCCTAGGACCGAGCACTGAAGCTTTCTTT,CASSQGGILGPSTEAFF
many,TRBV6-5,TRBJ2-3,-,TGTGCCAGCAAAGGGGGGCCAGATACGCAGTATTTT,CASKGGPDTQYF
-,TRBV4-1,TRBJ2-3,TRBD1,TGCGCCAGCAGCCAAGCTGGGAGGGACAGGGTGACAGATACGCAGTATTTT,CASSQAGRDRVTDTQYF
few,TRBV30,TRBJ1-3,-,TGTGCCTGGGTTCCAGGGTACGGAAACACCATATATTTT,CAWVPGYGNTIYF
many,TRBV21-1,TRBJ2-5,-,TGTGCCAGCAGCAAACCGGGGGAAGAGACCCAGTACTTC,CASSKPGEETQYF
few,TRBV4-3,TRBJ2-7,-,TGCGCCAGCAGCCAAGGCAGAACAAGCCTCTTGGGCGAGCAGTACTTC,CASSQGRTSLLGEQYF
few,TRBV20-1,TRBJ2-7,TRBD2,TGCAGTGCCCCGAACCCAAGCGGGGGAGTATCAAAGCAGTACTTC,CSAPNPSGGVSKQYF
-,TRBV21-1,TRBJ1-4,-,TGTGCCAGCAGCAGGGACAGGGGACTAGCTAATGAAAAACTGTTTTTT,CASSRDRGLANEKLFF
few,TRBV4-3,TRBJ2-3,TRBD2,TGCGCCAGCAGCCCCCAGGGCGGGGGGCTCGGAGATACGCAGTATTTT,CASSPQGGGLGDTQYF
few,TRBV5-1,TRBJ1-6,TRBD1,TGCGCCAGCAGCTTCACAGGGGTGGATTCACCCCTCCACTTT,CASSFTGVDSPLHF
-,TRBV7-2,TRBJ2-1,-,TGTGCCAGCAGCTCCCCCGGGGGCACGAATGAGCAGTTCTTC,CASSSPGGTNEQFF
few,TRBV20-1,TRBJ2-3,-,TGCAGTGCTAGAGATAGGACTGATACGCAGTATTTT,CSARDRTDTQYF
few,TRBV10-3,TRBJ2-3,TRBD1,TGTGCCATCAGCCAGACAGGGGGCACAGATACGCAGTATTTT,CAISQTGGTDTQYF
few,TRBV27,TRBJ2-3,-,TGTGCCAGCAGTATCCAGCCCACAGATACGCAGTATTTT,CASSIQPTDTQYF
few,TRBV7-8,TRBJ2-3,TRBD1,TGTGCCAGCAGCCCAAGACAGGGGGGAACGGCAGATACGCAGTATTTT,CASSPRQGGTADTQYF